The 19 T cell receptor beta chains below all came from one sample that was sequenced in a study of T cell repertoires in cytomegalovirus infection. TCRdb redid the calling of the reads with MiXCR, one entry per CDR3 protein. The top ten hold around 45% of the sample, which has under 500,000 distinct CDR3 sequences, about 39% seen once. For these receptors, no antigen is known. The material sequenced was cultured PBMCs, taken from culture after CMV antigen stimulation. These receptors were taken from a human donor in good health (CMV status not recorded). Some clones in this sample may be carry-over from other donors' samples.

This clonotype was recorded many times. The J gene is TRBJ2-3, the V gene TRBV7-2; D uncertain. The CDR3 runs to 12 residues. CDR1 SGHTA and CDR2 FQGNSA come from the germline V gene. V lost 3 bases, J lost 6 bases, and 7 bases lay in between. Here the CDR3 reads CASSLPGDTQYF. The CDR3 DNA sequence: TGTGCCAGCAGCTTGCCCGGGGATACGCAGTATTTT.

The chain couples TRBV7-2 to TRBJ2-1; 9 nucleotides line up with TRBD2. Unmatched junction bases numbered 10, after V lost 1 base and J lost 12 bases. The CDR3 contains 15 residues. The germline CDR1 and CDR2 sequences are SGHTA and FQGNSA. CDR3 bases: TGTGCCAGCAGCTTAGTGGGTAGCGGGGGAAGGGTGCAGTTCTTC. It encodes CASSLVGSGGRVQFF.

In this sample, this clonotype turned up once. The rearrangement joins TRBV28 to TRBJ1-1, with TRBD1 identical over 8 bases. The V gene's germline CDR1 is MDHEN and CDR2 SYDVKM. The trim removed 7 bases at V and 1 base at J, leaving 17 bases unmatched. CDR3 length: 18 amino acids. The CDR3 loop reads CASNVLERTGIQNTEAFF. CDR3 nucleotides: TGTGCCAGCAACGTCCTTGAGCGGACAGGGATCCAGAACACTGAAGCTTTCTTT.

The genes are TRBV6-5 and TRBJ2-3, with a tentative D call TRBD2 (5 bases). CDR1 MNHEY and CDR2 SVGAGI come from the germline V gene. The V gene lost 6 bases and the J gene lost 2 bases, with 18 bases spanning the gap. The CDR3 sequence is 16 residues long. CDR3: CASRPPGSRSTDTQYF. DNA of the CDR3: TGTGCCAGCAGACCTCCGGGATCGCGCTCCACAGATACGCAGTATTTT.

The chain couples TRBV5-1 to TRBJ2-5; 8 positions match TRBD2. With V trimmed by 2 bases and J by 4 bases, 7 bases remained unmatched. There are 15 residues in the CDR3. Germline V gives CDR1 SGHRS, CDR2 YFSETQ. In nucleotides, the CDR3 is TGCGCCAGCAGCTTTCAAGCGGGAGCGGGAGAGACCCAGTACTTC. Amino acid sequence: CASSFQAGAGETQYF. The entire variable domain, with the rest obtained from reference TRBV5-1 and TRBJ2-5, is as follows: KAGVTQTPRYLIKTRGQQVTLSCSPISGHRSVSWYQQTPGQGLQFLFEYFSETQRNKGNFPGRFSGRQFSNSRSEMNVSTLELGDSALYLCASSFQAGAGETQYFGPGTRLLVL.

The rearrangement joins TRBV29-1 to TRBJ1-2; D gene unclear. V gave up 0 bases and J gave up 4 bases, with 9 bases separating them. CDR3 length equals 13 residues. Germline V CDR1 and CDR2: SQVTM, ANQGSEA. The CDR3, as DNA: TGCAGCGTTGAAGATCGGGCACGCTATGGCTACACCTTC. This translates into CSVEDRARYGYTF.

The chain has TRBV7-6 and TRBJ2-1, with 8 bases that match TRBD1. The ends lost 4 bases at V and 6 bases at J; junction bases unmatched: 11. The CDR3 runs 16 residues. Per germline, CDR1 SGHVS and CDR2 FNYEAQ. The CDR3 reads CASSSGQGMRGNEQFF. The CDR3 DNA is TGTGCCAGCAGCTCTGGACAGGGAATGCGTGGCAATGAGCAGTTCTTC.

The chain has TRBV7-2 and TRBJ1-1; D may be TRBD1 (5 bases). V lost 6 bases, J lost 3 bases, and 17 bases lay in between. Germline loops: CDR1 SGHTA, CDR2 FQGNSA. This CDR3 is built from 15 residues. CDR3: CASSPGGGRHTEAFF. As DNA, the CDR3 is TGTGCCAGCAGTCCGGGGGGGGGGAGGCACACTGAAGCTTTCTTT.

This clonotype showed up many times. The chain joins TRBV7-2 to TRBJ2-1; 13 bases fit TRBD2. V lost 5 bases to trimming and J lost 4 bases; unmatched junction nucleotides: 14. The CDR3 contains 19 residues. Germline values: CDR1 SGHTA, CDR2 FQGNSA. CDR3 DNA sequence: TGTGCCAGCAGCCTACGGACTAGCGGGAGTCCCCACCCGTACAATGAGCAGTTCTTC. The encoded protein is CASSLRTSGSPHPYNEQFF.

This clonotype was found a few times. V is TRBV7-2 and J is TRBJ2-3; D is ambiguous. The CDR3 sequence is 15 residues long. CDR1 is SGHTA, CDR2 FQGNSA, per germline. V was shortened by 5 bases and J by 6 bases, with 18 bases between the two germline ends. The CDR3 region is CASSPWAPGMDTQYF. The CDR3 nucleotides read TGTGCCAGCAGCCCATGGGCCCCCGGCATGGATACGCAGTATTTT.

The chain employs TRBV6-1 and TRBJ1-6, with unresolved D. Germline CDR1 MNHNS, CDR2 SASEGT. V dropped 2 bases and J dropped 13 bases, with 6 bases sitting between them. CDR3 length: 11 amino acids. Here the CDR3 reads CASSESIPLHF. The CDR3 DNA reads TGTGCCAGCAGTGAATCCATTCCCCTCCACTTT.

The genes are TRBV2 and TRBJ2-5, with TRBD1 identical over 9 bases. The V gene's germline CDR1 is SNHLY and CDR2 FYNNEI. The CDR3 is 14 residues long. With 4 bases clipped from V and 4 bases from J, the junction kept 4 bases outside the gene matches. CDR3 bases: TGTGCCAGCAGTGGGACAGGGGTGCGAGAGACCCAGTACTTC. It translates to CASSGTGVRETQYF.

The chain has TRBV27 and TRBJ1-4; tentative D call: TRBD1 (5 bases). The CDR3 has 13 residues. Per germline, CDR1 MNHEY and CDR2 SMNVEV (reference sequence). V lost 3 bases, J lost 13 bases, and 15 bases lay in between. For the CDR3, the DNA is TGTGCCAGCAGTTTTGATCGACGGGGGGTACTGTTTTTT. It specifies CASSFDRRGVLFF.

The rearrangement links TRBV20-1 to TRBJ2-5; D is uncertain. The CDR3 is 13 residues long. Trimming shortened V by 5 bases and J by 5 bases, and 15 bases separated the two germline ends. The V gene's germline CDR1 is DFQATT and CDR2 SNEGSKA (reference sequence). The CDR3 sequence is CSAGDRVRETQYF. CDR3 coding DNA: TGCAGTGCTGGCGACCGTGTAAGGGAGACCCAGTACTTC.

This clonotype was detected only a few times. The chain has TRBV7-2 and TRBJ2-1; tentative D call: TRBD1 (5 bases). Trimming left V 1 base short and J 8 bases short, with 12 bases between. Germline V gives CDR1 SGHTA, CDR2 FQGNSA. This CDR3 has 14 residues. CDR3 residues: CASSLGRVEDEQFF. CDR3 sequence (DNA): TGTGCCAGCAGCTTAGGCAGGGTAGAAGATGAGCAGTTCTTC.

The chain recombines TRBV4-3 with TRBJ1-6, with 9 bases lining up with TRBD1. The ends lost 4 bases at V and 9 bases at J; junction bases unmatched: 16. The CDR3 loop spans 18 amino acids. CDR1 is LGHNA, CDR2 YSLEER, per germline. CDR3 DNA: TGCGCCAGCAGCCCGGGGCCCGGACAGGGGCCGGGCGGTTCACCCCTCCACTTT. Translating gives CASSPGPGQGPGGSPLHF.

Only a few counts were recorded for this clonotype. The chain combines TRBV24-1 with TRBJ2-6, with 7 nucleotides matching TRBD1. Trimming cost V 3 bases and J 0 bases; bases outside gene matches: 19. CDR1 and CDR2 from the germline V gene are KGHDR and SFDVKD. CDR3 size: 22 residues. The CDR3 DNA reads as TGTGCCACCAGTGATAGAATTCCCCATCCGACAGGGTCAATCTCTGGGGCCAACGTCCTGACTTTC. Residues: CATSDRIPHPTGSISGANVLTF.

This clonotype has only a few counts. The CDR3 DNA sequence: TGTGCCAGCAGCTCCACTTGGGACACCTACACAGATACGCAGTATTTT. It specifies CASSSTWDTYTDTQYF. V and J are TRBV7-2 and TRBJ2-3, with D perhaps TRBD1 (6 bases). Germline assignment: CDR1 SGHTA and CDR2 FQGNSA. Trimming left V 4 bases short and J 2 bases short, with 16 bases between. The CDR3 is made up of 16 amino acids. The full variable domain, with the rest looked up from reference TRBV7-2 and TRBJ2-3, is GAGVSQSPSNKVTEKGKDVELRCDPISGHTALYWYRQSLGQGLEFLIYFQGNSAPDKSGLPSDRFSAERTGGSVSTLTIQRTQQEDSAVYLCASSSTWDTYTDTQYFGPGTRLTVL.

This clonotype was picked up a small number of times. V and J are TRBV7-6 and TRBJ1-2; D is unresolved. The germline gives CDR1 SGHVS, CDR2 FNYEAQ. V was clipped by 3 bases and J by 4 bases, with 12 bases between them. CDR3 length: 14 residues. CDR3 in amino acids: CASSFAAASYGYTF. CDR3 sequence (DNA): TGTGCCAGCAGCTTTGCCGCCGCCAGCTATGGCTACACCTTC. The whole variable domain, remainder taken from reference TRBV7-6 and TRBJ1-2, is GAGVSQSPRYKVTKRGQDVALRCDPISGHVSLYWYRQALGQGPEFLTYFNYEAQQDKSGLPNDRFSAERPEGSISTLTIQRTEQRDSAMYRCASSFAAASYGYTFGSGTRLTVV.